Described below is a single TCR beta chain sequence and its context. This specimen comes from a study of blood T cell repertoires in COVID-19. Patients from Seattle were sampled longitudinally, starting during active infection. This table comes from immunoSEQ multiplex PCR, and its TCRdb copy is limited to in-frame clones, with some not included. The profile shows 150,000 to 200,000 clones, 87% of them singletons. This sequence was found in a woman in her 70s with COVID-19, enrolled during active disease. Sequenced material: peripheral blood.

This CDR3 reads CASSYSRDTDTQYF. Here the CDR3 DNA reads TGTGCCAGCAGTTACTCCCGGGACACAGATACGCAGTATTTT. The chain joins TRBV6-5 to TRBJ2-3, with TRBD2 as a possible D gene (5 bases). V dropped 0 bases and J dropped 2 bases, with 6 bases sitting between them. Germline V gene lookup returns CDR1 MNHEY and CDR2 SVGAGI. The CDR3 sequence is 14 residues long.